The 15 T cell receptor beta chains in this list originate from one sample, sequenced in a study of T cells after posttransplantation cyclophosphamide. TCRdb's copy holds only in-frame clones and misses some; the assay was immunoSEQ multiplex PCR. The sample shows about 10,000 clones, around 80% of them seen only once. Busulfan-fludarabine conditioning, marrow transplant, and cyclophosphamide on days +3 and +4 were administered. Sequencing was performed on PBMCs, taken approximately 2,000 days after a stem cell transplant with posttransplant cyclophosphamide. The source of these receptors is a female patient aged 40-50 years who received an allogeneic stem cell transplant from a related donor, was CMV-positive, and had no GVHD. Some T cells may originate from the graft donor.

The chain carries TRBV28 and TRBJ1-5; D not certain. Per the germline V gene, CDR1 is MDHEN and CDR2 is SYDVKM. This CDR3 is built from 15 residues. The V and J ends lost 8 bases and 2 bases respectively, with 16 bases between them. This CDR3 is CASLAAERGNQPQHF. The CDR3 DNA sequence: TGTGCCAGCTTGGCGGCAGAGCGAGGCAATCAGCCCCAGCATTTT. Full variable domain (missing parts from reference TRBV28 and TRBJ1-5): DVKVTQSSRYLVKRTGEKVFLECVQDMDHENMFWYRQDPGLGLRLIYFSYDVKMKEKGDIPEGYSVSREKKERFSLILESASTNQTSMYLCASLAAERGNQPQHFGDGTRLSIL.

The J gene is TRBJ2-1, the V gene TRBV5-5; the match to TRBD2 covers 11 bases. Germline CDR1 reads SGHKS; CDR2 reads YYEKEE (reference sequence). V gave up 4 bases and J gave up 6 bases; unmatched junction bases: 6. The CDR3 contains 15 residues. CDR3 amino acids: CASSRLAGKGNEQFF. In nucleotides, the CDR3 is TGTGCCAGCAGCCGACTAGCGGGGAAGGGCAATGAGCAGTTCTTC.

V gene TRBV6-6 combines with J gene TRBJ1-3; 8 positions match TRBD1. Germline V gene sequence: CDR1 MNHNY, CDR2 SVGAGI (reference sequence). With V trimmed by 8 bases and J by 4 bases, 10 bases remained unmatched. This CDR3 has 15 amino acids. CDR3 sequence reads: CASGLTGVGGNTIYF. As DNA, the CDR3 is TGTGCCAGCGGCTTGACAGGGGTTGGCGGAAACACCATATATTTT.

The chain uses TRBV15 and TRBJ2-2, with D hard to call. V lost 2 bases, J lost 0 bases, and 7 bases lay in between. Germline-derived CDR1 and CDR2 are LNHNV and YYDKDF (reference sequence). The CDR3 runs 15 residues. CDR3 nucleotides: TGTGCCACCAGCAGAATGCGGACGAACACCGGGGAGCTGTTTTTT. Translating it yields CATSRMRTNTGELFF. Looking up the rest from reference TRBV15 and TRBJ2-2 gives the full variable domain: DAMVIQNPRYQVTQFGKPVTLSCSQTLNHNVMYWYQQKSSQAPKLLFHYYDKDFNNEADTPDNFQSRRPNTSFCFLDIRSPGLGDTAMYLCATSRMRTNTGELFFGEGSRLTVL.

The CDR3 nucleotides are TGTGCCAGCAGCCCGGGGGGCTCAGGGACCCAGTACTTC. Amino acid sequence: CASSPGGSGTQYF. The chain has TRBV28 and TRBJ2-5; possibly TRBD2 for D (7 bases). The germline V and J ends were trimmed by 6 bases and 7 bases, with 15 bases remaining between them. This CDR3 has 13 residues. CDR1 and CDR2 from the germline V gene are MDHEN and SYDVKM.

V gene TRBV19 combines with J gene TRBJ1-1; TRBD1 matches at 9 bases. Germline CDR1 is LNHDA and CDR2 is SQIVND (reference sequence). The length of the CDR3 is 15 residues. V was pared by 3 bases and J by 3 bases, with 5 bases of the junction left unmatched. The CDR3 nucleotides are TGTGCCAGTAGTATGGGGACAGGGACGGACACTGAAGCTTTCTTT. Amino acids: CASSMGTGTDTEAFF.

This chain links TRBV5-6 with TRBJ2-2; D remains unclear. The V gene's germline CDR1 is SGHDT and CDR2 YYEEEE. Trimming left V 0 bases short and J 4 bases short, with 13 bases between. The CDR3 length is 16 residues. The CDR3 spells CASSLVLADTTGELFF. The CDR3 nucleotides are TGTGCCAGCAGCTTGGTCCTTGCAGACACCACCGGGGAGCTGTTTTTT. The full variable domain, with the rest looked up from reference TRBV5-6 and TRBJ2-2, is DAGVTQSPTHLIKTRGQQVTLRCSPKSGHDTVSWYQQALGQGPQFIFQYYEEEERQRGNFPDRFSGHQFPNYSSELNVNALLLGDSALYLCASSLVLADTTGELFFGEGSRLTVL.

V usage is TRBV20-1 and J usage is TRBJ1-1; no reliable D call. Trimming removed 6 bases at V and 0 bases at J, with 5 bases between. CDR3 length: 11 amino acids. CDR1 is DFQATT and CDR2 is SNEGSKA in the germline V gene (reference sequence). CDR3 loop: CSAYLNTEAFF. CDR3 nucleotide sequence: TGCAGTGCCTACCTGAACACTGAAGCTTTCTTT.

The chain employs TRBV19 and TRBJ2-3, with D unclear. The V end lost 4 bases, the J end lost 1 base, and 9 bases lay between the germline ends. This CDR3 comprises 14 residues. Germline CDR1 is LNHDA and CDR2 is SQIVND (reference sequence). The CDR3 sequence is CASSTRSGTDTQYF. For the CDR3, the DNA is TGTGCCAGTAGTACACGGTCGGGCACAGATACGCAGTATTTT.

This rearrangement joins TRBV7-8 to TRBJ2-7; 8 nucleotides line up with TRBD1. Per germline, CDR1 SGHVS and CDR2 FQNEAQ. V lost 5 bases, J lost 7 bases, and 13 bases stayed unmatched. The CDR3 runs to 15 residues. The CDR3 DNA reads as TGTGCCAGCAGCCTGAGGGACAGGAGGAGGGAAGAGCAGTACTTC. Its translation: CASSLRDRRREEQYF.

The chain carries TRBV28 and TRBJ2-7; weak D call: TRBD1 (6 bases). Trimming pared 7 bases from V and 0 bases from J, leaving 13 bases between. This CDR3 region has 14 residues. Germline V lookup: CDR1 MDHEN, CDR2 SYDVKM. This chain's CDR3 is CASTSGTFSYEQYF. The CDR3 DNA sequence: TGTGCCAGCACCTCCGGGACATTCTCCTACGAGCAGTACTTC.

V gene TRBV28 combines with J gene TRBJ2-7; possible D gene TRBD1, 5 bases. V lost 5 bases and J 5 bases, leaving 19 bases between the germline ends. The CDR3 consists of 15 residues. Germline CDR1 reads MDHEN; CDR2 reads SYDVKM. CDR3 coding DNA: TGTGCCAGCAGTCAGAGCTCCCTCTTAGGGGACGAGCAGTACTTC. Its protein product is CASSQSSLLGDEQYF.

The chain has TRBV6-1 and TRBJ2-7; no reliable D call. V lost 2 bases, J lost 4 bases, and 18 bases lay in between. Germline V gene lookup returns CDR1 MNHNS and CDR2 SASEGT. This CDR3 is 16 amino acids long. The CDR3 region is CASSESPDMTYYEQYF. The CDR3 DNA follows: TGTGCCAGCAGTGAAAGCCCCGACATGACGTATTACGAGCAGTACTTC.

This clone was recorded once. The V and J genes are TRBV6-1 and TRBJ1-2, with D perhaps TRBD1 (6 bases). Per the germline V gene, CDR1 is MNHNS and CDR2 is SASEGT. The CDR3 is 16 residues long. V dropped 2 bases and J dropped 6 bases, with 19 bases sitting between them. The CDR3 DNA is TGTGCCAGCAGTGAACTGGCAGGGGAGCTCGTCAATGGCTACACCTTC. Translating it yields CASSELAGELVNGYTF.

The chain joins TRBV9 to TRBJ2-5; no clear D gene. Trimming pared 0 bases from V and 2 bases from J, leaving 14 bases between. The CDR3 loop spans 16 amino acids. Looked up from germline, CDR1 is SGDLS and CDR2 is YYNGEE. The CDR3 region has the DNA TGTGCCAGCAGCGTAGACCCCGCGAGGCAGCAAGAGACCCAGTACTTC. The encoded protein is CASSVDPARQQETQYF.